These 15 T cell receptor beta chains share one sample of origin, sequenced in a study of blood T cell repertoires in COVID-19. Assay: immunoSEQ multiplex PCR; the TCRdb copy retains only in-frame clones and omits some. The profile shows 300,000 to 400,000 clones, more than 90% of them singletons. Sequencing input: PBMCs or T cells enriched from blood (not recorded which). Receptors were obtained from a woman aged 30 to 39 who had been exposed to COVID-19.

This chain links TRBV4-1 with TRBJ2-1; 9 nucleotides agree with TRBD1. This CDR3 comprises 15 residues. J was trimmed by 7 bases and V by 5 bases; bases with no gene match: 9. The germline gives CDR1 MGHRA, CDR2 YSYEKL. Here the CDR3 reads CASSGGQGQWNEQFF. DNA for the CDR3: TGCGCCAGCAGCGGCGGACAGGGGCAATGGAATGAGCAGTTCTTC.

V usage is TRBV7-8 and J usage is TRBJ1-2; the D is unclear. V lost 2 bases and J 4 bases, leaving 8 bases between the germline ends. Per the germline V gene, CDR1 is SGHVS and CDR2 is FQNEAQ. The CDR3 is 13 residues long. DNA for the CDR3: TGTGCCAGCAGCTTAATCGGTCTCTATGGCTACACCTTC. This translates into CASSLIGLYGYTF. Full variable domain (outside the CDR3, taken from reference TRBV7-8 and TRBJ1-2): GAGVSQSPRYKVAKRGQDVALRCDPISGHVSLFWYQQALGQGPEFLTYFQNEAQLDKSGLPSDRFFAERPEGSVSTLKIQRTQQEDSAVYLCASSLIGLYGYTFGSGTRLTVV.

V gene TRBV7-9 combines with J gene TRBJ2-3; 15 positions agree with TRBD2. Germline V gives CDR1 SEHNR, CDR2 FQNEAQ (reference sequence). The CDR3 has 16 amino acids. Trimming cost V 3 bases and J 3 bases; bases outside gene matches: 1. CDR3 sequence reads: CASSLGLAGGTDTQYF. The DNA for the CDR3 is TGTGCCAGCAGCTTGGGACTAGCGGGGGGAACAGATACGCAGTATTTT.

The CDR3 here is CASSVAQGQGKNIQYF. As DNA, the CDR3 is TGTGCCAGCAGCGTAGCTCAAGGACAGGGAAAAAACATTCAGTACTTC. The V call is TRBV9, the J call TRBJ2-4; 8 positions match TRBD1. Unmatched junction bases numbered 6, after V lost 0 bases and J lost 4 bases. The CDR3 contains 16 residues. The V gene's germline CDR1 is SGDLS and CDR2 YYNGEE.

The CDR3 region is CALQNEDRGFEQYF. For the CDR3, the DNA is TGTGCCTTACAGAACGAGGACAGGGGTTTCGAGCAGTACTTC. The V and J genes are TRBV2 and TRBJ2-7, with 9 bases fitting TRBD1. The CDR3 is made up of 14 amino acids. CDR1 SNHLY and CDR2 FYNNEI come from the germline V gene. Trimming took 11 bases from V and 6 from J; bases not matched to a gene: 14.

Here the CDR3 DNA reads TGTGCCAGCAGCTGGACTAGCGGGGGGAGGGATACGCAGTATTTT. This translates into CASSWTSGGRDTQYF. The chain carries TRBV7-2 and TRBJ2-3; TRBD2 agrees at 14 bases. The ends lost 4 bases at V and 6 bases at J; junction bases unmatched: 3. The CDR3 has 15 amino acids. Germline CDR1 is SGHTA and CDR2 is FQGNSA.

The chain is built from TRBV5-8 and TRBJ2-3; 8 nucleotides agree with TRBD1. The CDR3 runs 15 residues. The J segment lost 5 bases and the V segment lost 6 bases, leaving 11 bases of the junction unmatched. Germline values: CDR1 SGHTS, CDR2 YDEGEE. Here the CDR3 reads CASTFTGGRRDTQYF. For the CDR3, the DNA is TGTGCCAGCACCTTTACAGGGGGGAGAAGAGATACGCAGTATTTT.

V gene TRBV10-3 combines with J gene TRBJ2-3, with 9 bases aligning to TRBD2. Germline CDR1 is ENHRY and CDR2 is SYGVKD. J gave up 2 bases and V 10 bases, and 10 bases lay outside the gene matches. This CDR3 has 15 residues. The CDR3 nucleotides are TGTGCCACCAGCGGTGCGGGGGGGAACACAGATACGCAGTATTTT. The encoded protein is CATSGAGGNTDTQYF.

CDR3 loop: CASSSRSAYYGYTF. Written as DNA, the CDR3 is TGTGCCAGCAGTTCCAGAAGTGCCTACTATGGCTACACCTTC. The gene calls are TRBV6-5 and TRBJ1-2; D unresolved. There are 14 residues in the CDR3. The germline V and J ends were trimmed by 4 bases and 3 bases, with 12 bases remaining between them. Looked up from germline, CDR1 is MNHEY and CDR2 is SVGAGI.

CDR3 amino acids: CASSLTASGGAVDEQFF. Here the CDR3 DNA reads TGCGCCAGCAGCCTGACCGCTAGCGGGGGGGCGGTGGATGAGCAGTTCTTC. This chain connects TRBV5-1 to TRBJ2-1, with 12 bases lining up with TRBD2. Unmatched junction bases numbered 13, after V lost 4 bases and J lost 8 bases. The CDR3 is 17 amino acids. Germline V gene lookup returns CDR1 SGHRS and CDR2 YFSETQ.

This rearrangement joins TRBV7-8 to TRBJ1-3; the D gene is possibly TRBD1 (5 bases). The V and J ends lost 1 base and 4 bases respectively, with 11 bases between them. This CDR3 region has 15 residues. The V gene's germline CDR1 is SGHVS and CDR2 FQNEAQ. The CDR3 sequence is CASSLVAGSGNTIYF. The CDR3 DNA reads as TGTGCCAGCAGCTTAGTTGCAGGGTCAGGAAACACCATATATTTT.

The chain has TRBV29-1 and TRBJ2-5; D is perhaps TRBD1 (6 bases). Germline V lookup: CDR1 SQVTM, CDR2 ANQGSEA. The CDR3 sequence is 13 residues long. Deletions cut 7 bases from V and 1 base from J, with 13 bases between. The CDR3, as DNA: TGCAGCGCCCGAAGAGGGGGCCAAGAGACCCAGTACTTC. Its translation: CSARRGGQETQYF. The whole variable domain, remainder taken from reference TRBV29-1 and TRBJ2-5, is SAVISQKPSRDICQRGTSLTIQCQVDSQVTMMFWYRQQPGQSLTLIATANQGSEATYESGFVIDKFPISRPNLTFSTLTVSNMSPEDSSIYLCSARRGGQETQYFGPGTRLLVL.

The rearrangement joins TRBV29-1 to TRBJ1-2, with D perhaps TRBD1 (6 bases). Germline lookup yields CDR1 SQVTM and CDR2 ANQGSEA. V lost 0 bases to trimming and J lost 0 bases, with 8 bases between them. The CDR3 spans 14 residues. The CDR3 sequence: CSVEDRGTNYGYTF. The DNA of the CDR3 is TGCAGCGTTGAAGACAGGGGCACTAACTATGGCTACACCTTC.

This chain uses TRBV7-9 with TRBJ1-1; 9 bases agree with TRBD1. With V trimmed by 4 bases and J by 6 bases, 6 bases remained unmatched. The CDR3 loop spans 14 amino acids. The germline V gene encodes CDR1 SEHNR and CDR2 FQNEAQ (reference sequence). CDR3 amino acids: CASSSRQGGAEAFF. CDR3 nucleotide sequence: TGTGCCAGCAGCTCGCGACAGGGGGGCGCTGAAGCTTTCTTT.

The sample holds a few counts of this clone. The J gene is TRBJ2-7, the V gene TRBV5-1, with 9 bases fitting TRBD1. CDR3 length equals 15 residues. V shed 4 bases and J 3 bases; nucleotides not matched to a gene: 8. Germline CDR1 is SGHRS and CDR2 is YFSETQ. The CDR3 here is CASSRDRVTFYEQYF. The DNA of the CDR3 is TGCGCCAGCAGCCGGGACAGGGTTACTTTCTACGAGCAGTACTTC.